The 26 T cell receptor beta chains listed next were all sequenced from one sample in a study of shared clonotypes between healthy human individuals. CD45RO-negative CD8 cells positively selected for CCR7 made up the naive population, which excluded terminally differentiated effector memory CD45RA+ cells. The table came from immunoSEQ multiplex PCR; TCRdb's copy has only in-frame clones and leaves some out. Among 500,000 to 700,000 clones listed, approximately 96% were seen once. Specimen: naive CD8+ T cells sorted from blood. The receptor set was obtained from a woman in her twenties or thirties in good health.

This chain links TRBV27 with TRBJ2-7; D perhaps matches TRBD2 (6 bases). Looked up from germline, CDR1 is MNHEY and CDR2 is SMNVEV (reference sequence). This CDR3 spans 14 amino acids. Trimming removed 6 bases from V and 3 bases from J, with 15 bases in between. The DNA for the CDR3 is TGTGCCAGCAGCCTGGGACTGCAAAACTACGAGCAGTACTTC. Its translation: CASSLGLQNYEQYF.

The CDR3 nucleotides are TGTGCCAGCAGCGCGAGTAGCGGGAGCTCCTACGAGCAGTACTTC. It encodes CASSASSGSSYEQYF. This sequence joins TRBV7-8 and TRBJ2-7; 9 bases match TRBD2. Looked up from germline, CDR1 is SGHVS and CDR2 is FQNEAQ. The CDR3 is made up of 15 amino acids. Germline trimming cut 5 bases from V and 0 bases from J; bases unmatched to any gene: 5. Full variable domain (rest looked up from reference TRBV7-8 and TRBJ2-7): GAGVSQSPRYKVAKRGQDVALRCDPISGHVSLFWYQQALGQGPEFLTYFQNEAQLDKSGLPSDRFFAERPEGSVSTLKIQRTQQEDSAVYLCASSASSGSSYEQYFGPGTRLTVT.

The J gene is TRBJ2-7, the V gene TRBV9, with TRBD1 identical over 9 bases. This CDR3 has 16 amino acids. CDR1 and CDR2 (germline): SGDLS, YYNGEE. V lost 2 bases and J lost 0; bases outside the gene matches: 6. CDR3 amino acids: CASSVRDRDPSYEQYF. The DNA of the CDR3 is TGTGCCAGCAGCGTGAGGGACAGGGACCCCTCCTACGAGCAGTACTTC.

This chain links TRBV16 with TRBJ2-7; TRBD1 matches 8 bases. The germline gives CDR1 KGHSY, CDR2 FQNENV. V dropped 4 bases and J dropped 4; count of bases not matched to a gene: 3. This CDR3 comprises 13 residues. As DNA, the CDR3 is TGTGCCAGCAGCCTTGACAGGGGTTACGAGCAGTACTTC. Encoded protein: CASSLDRGYEQYF.

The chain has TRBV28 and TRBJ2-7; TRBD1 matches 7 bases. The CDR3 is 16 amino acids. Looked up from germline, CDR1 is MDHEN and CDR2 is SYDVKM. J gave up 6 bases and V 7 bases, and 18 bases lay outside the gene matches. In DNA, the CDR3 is TGTGCCAGCATTAAAAGGGGTGGACAGGACCTGGGCGAGCAGTACTTC. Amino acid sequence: CASIKRGGQDLGEQYF. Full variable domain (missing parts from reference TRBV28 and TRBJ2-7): DVKVTQSSRYLVKRTGEKVFLECVQDMDHENMFWYRQDPGLGLRLIYFSYDVKMKEKGDIPEGYSVSREKKERFSLILESASTNQTSMYLCASIKRGGQDLGEQYFGPGTRLTVT.

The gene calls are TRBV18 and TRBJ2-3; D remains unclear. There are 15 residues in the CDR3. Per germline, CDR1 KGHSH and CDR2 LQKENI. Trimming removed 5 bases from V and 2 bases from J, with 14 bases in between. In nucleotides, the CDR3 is TGTGCCAGCTCAGATATCGGCCAGGACACAGATACGCAGTATTTT. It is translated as CASSDIGQDTDTQYF.

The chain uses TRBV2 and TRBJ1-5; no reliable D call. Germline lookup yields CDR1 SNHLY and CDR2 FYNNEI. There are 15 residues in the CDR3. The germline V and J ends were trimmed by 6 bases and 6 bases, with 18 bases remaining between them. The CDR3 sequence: CASSEKFGLGQPQHF. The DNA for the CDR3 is TGTGCCAGCAGCGAGAAATTTGGCTTGGGTCAGCCCCAGCATTTT.

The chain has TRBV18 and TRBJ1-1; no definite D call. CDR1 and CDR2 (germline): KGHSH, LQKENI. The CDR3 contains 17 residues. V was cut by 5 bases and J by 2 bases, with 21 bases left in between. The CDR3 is CASSATPLTDVNTEAFF. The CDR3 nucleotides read TGTGCCAGCTCAGCTACTCCCCTTACGGACGTAAACACTGAAGCTTTCTTT. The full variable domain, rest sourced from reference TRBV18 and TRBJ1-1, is NAGVMQNPRHLVRRRGQEARLRCSPMKGHSHVYWYRQLPEEGLKFMVYLQKENIIDESGMPKERFSAEFPKEGPSILRIQQVVRGDSAAYFCASSATPLTDVNTEAFFGQGTRLTVV.

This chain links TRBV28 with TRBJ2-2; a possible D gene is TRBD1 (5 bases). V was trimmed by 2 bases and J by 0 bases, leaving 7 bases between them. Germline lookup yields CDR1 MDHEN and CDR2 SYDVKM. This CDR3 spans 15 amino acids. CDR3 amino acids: CASSLMDTNTGELFF. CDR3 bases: TGTGCCAGCAGTTTAATGGACACGAACACCGGGGAGCTGTTTTTT.

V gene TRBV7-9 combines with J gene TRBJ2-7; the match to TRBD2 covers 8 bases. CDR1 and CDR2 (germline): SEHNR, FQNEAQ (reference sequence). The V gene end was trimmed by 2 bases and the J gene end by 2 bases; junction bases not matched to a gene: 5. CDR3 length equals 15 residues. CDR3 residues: CASSLTLAVTYEQYF. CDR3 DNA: TGTGCCAGCAGCTTAACACTAGCGGTAACCTACGAGCAGTACTTC.

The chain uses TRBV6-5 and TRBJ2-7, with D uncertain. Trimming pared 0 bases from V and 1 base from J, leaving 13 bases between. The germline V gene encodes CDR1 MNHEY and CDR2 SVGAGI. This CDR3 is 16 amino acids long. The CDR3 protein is CASSYSFGQASYEQYF. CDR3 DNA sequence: TGTGCCAGCAGTTACTCGTTCGGTCAGGCGTCCTACGAGCAGTACTTC.

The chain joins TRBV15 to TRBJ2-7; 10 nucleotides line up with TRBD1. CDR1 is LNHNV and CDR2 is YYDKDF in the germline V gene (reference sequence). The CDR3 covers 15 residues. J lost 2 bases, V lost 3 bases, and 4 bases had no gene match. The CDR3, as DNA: TGTGCCACCAGCAGTCAGGGGACAGGGGCCTACGAGCAGTACTTC. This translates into CATSSQGTGAYEQYF.

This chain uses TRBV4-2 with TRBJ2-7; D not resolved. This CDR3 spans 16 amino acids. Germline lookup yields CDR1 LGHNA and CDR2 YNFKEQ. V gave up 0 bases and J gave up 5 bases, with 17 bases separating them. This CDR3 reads CASSQDEEALGHEQYF. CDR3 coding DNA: TGTGCCAGCAGCCAAGACGAAGAAGCCCTGGGCCACGAGCAGTACTTC.

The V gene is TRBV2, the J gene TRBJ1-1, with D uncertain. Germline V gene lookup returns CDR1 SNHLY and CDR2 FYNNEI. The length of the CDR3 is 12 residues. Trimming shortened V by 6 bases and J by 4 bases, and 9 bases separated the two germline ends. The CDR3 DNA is TGTGCCAGCAGCCCATGGCCCACTGAAGCTTTCTTT. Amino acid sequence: CASSPWPTEAFF.

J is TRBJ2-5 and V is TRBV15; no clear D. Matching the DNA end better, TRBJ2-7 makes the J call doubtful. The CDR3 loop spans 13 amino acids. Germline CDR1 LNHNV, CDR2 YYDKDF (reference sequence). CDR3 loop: CATSPRSSYEQYF. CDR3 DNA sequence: TGTGCCACCAGCCCTCGATCCTCCTACGAGCAGTACTTC.

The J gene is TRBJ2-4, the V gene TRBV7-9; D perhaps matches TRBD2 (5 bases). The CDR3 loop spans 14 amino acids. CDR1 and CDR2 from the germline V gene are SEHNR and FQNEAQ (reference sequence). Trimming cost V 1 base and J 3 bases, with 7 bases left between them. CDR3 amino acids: CASSLVGSKNIQYF. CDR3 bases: TGTGCCAGCAGCTTAGTAGGGAGCAAAAACATTCAGTACTTC. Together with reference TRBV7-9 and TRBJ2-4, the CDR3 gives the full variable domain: DTGVSQNPRHKITKRGQNVTFRCDPISEHNRLYWYRQTLGQGPEFLTYFQNEAQLEKSRLLSDRFSAERPKGSFSTLEIQRTEQGDSAMYLCASSLVGSKNIQYFGAGTRLSVL.

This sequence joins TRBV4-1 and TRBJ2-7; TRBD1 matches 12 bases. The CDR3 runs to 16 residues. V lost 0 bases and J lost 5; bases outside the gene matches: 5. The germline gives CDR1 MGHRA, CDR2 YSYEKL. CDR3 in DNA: TGCGCCAGCAGCCAAGATCGGGGACAGGGGGCCCACGAGCAGTACTTC. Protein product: CASSQDRGQGAHEQYF.

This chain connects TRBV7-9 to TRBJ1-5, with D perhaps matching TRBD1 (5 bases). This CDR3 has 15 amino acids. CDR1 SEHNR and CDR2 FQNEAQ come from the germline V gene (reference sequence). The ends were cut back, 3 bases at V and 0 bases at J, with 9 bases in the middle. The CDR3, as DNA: TGTGCCAGCAGCTTTGGGACGTATAGCAATCAGCCCCAGCATTTT. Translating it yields CASSFGTYSNQPQHF.

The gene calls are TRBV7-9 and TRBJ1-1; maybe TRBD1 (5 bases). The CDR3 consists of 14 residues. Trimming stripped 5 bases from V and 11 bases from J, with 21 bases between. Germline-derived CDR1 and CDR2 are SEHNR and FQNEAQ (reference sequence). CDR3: CASSDKMGPHDAFF. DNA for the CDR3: TGTGCCAGCAGCGATAAAATGGGACCCCACGATGCTTTCTTT.

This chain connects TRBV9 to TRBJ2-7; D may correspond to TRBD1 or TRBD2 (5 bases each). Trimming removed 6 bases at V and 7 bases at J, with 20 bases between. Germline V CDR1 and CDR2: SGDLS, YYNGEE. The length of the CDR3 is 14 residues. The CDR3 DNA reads TGTGCCAGCACTCCCGGGACCGCCCCACTTGAGCAGTACTTC. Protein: CASTPGTAPLEQYF.

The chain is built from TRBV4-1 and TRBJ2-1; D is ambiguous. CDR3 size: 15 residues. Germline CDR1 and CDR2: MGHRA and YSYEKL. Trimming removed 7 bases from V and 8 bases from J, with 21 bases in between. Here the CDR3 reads CASTLNPDSVHEQFF. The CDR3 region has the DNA TGCGCCAGCACCTTAAACCCCGACTCGGTCCATGAGCAGTTCTTC.

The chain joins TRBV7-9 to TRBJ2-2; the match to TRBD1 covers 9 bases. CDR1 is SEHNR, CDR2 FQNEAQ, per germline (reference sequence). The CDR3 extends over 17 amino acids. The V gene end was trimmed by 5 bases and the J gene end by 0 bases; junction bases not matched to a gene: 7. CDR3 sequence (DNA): TGTGCCAGCAGCGCAACCACAGGGGGCGCGAACACCGGGGAGCTGTTTTTT. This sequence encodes CASSATTGGANTGELFF.

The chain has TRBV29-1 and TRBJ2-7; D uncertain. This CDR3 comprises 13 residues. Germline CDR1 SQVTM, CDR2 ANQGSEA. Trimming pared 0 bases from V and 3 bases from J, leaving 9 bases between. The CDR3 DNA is TGCAGCGTTGAAGATCCCCGATTCTACGAGCAGTACTTC. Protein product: CSVEDPRFYEQYF.

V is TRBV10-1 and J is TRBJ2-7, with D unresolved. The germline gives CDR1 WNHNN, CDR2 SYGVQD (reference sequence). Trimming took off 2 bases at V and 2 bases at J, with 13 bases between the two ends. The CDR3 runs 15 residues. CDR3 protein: CASSEKAAPTYEQYF. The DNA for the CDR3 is TGCGCCAGCAGTGAGAAGGCAGCTCCTACCTACGAGCAGTACTTC.

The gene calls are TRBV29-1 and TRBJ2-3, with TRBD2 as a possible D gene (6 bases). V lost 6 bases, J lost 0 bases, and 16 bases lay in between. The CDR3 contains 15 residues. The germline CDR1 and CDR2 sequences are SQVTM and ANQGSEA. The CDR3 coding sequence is TGCAGCGTCCCCGACTGGCGGGATAGCACAGATACGCAGTATTTT. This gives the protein CSVPDWRDSTDTQYF.

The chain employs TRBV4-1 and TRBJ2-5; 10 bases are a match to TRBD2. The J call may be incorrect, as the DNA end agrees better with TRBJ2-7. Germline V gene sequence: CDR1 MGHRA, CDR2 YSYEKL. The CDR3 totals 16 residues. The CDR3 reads CASSQDWGLAQYEQYF. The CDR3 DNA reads TGCGCCAGCAGCCAAGATTGGGGACTAGCGCAATACGAGCAGTACTTC.